Sequencing of this TCR beta chain was carried out in a study of radiation and T cells in renal cell carcinoma. This clone appeared a few times. The antigen remains unidentified. Study conclusions and caveats: Top tumor clonotypes rose in blood 2 weeks post-radiation, then contracted.

Sequencing used immunoSEQ multiplex PCR; TCRdb keeps in-frame clones, though not all of them. Among about 62,000 clones listed, about 83% were seen once. Documented time point: blood 4 weeks post-SBRT, at nephrectomy. Described treatment: 15 Gy SBRT to primary tumor, nephrectomy 4 weeks later. After SBRT, blood was collected at 2 and 4 weeks, plus baseline. This receptor was identified in a man between 60 and 70 years old with renal cell carcinoma. The sequencing used blood, collected from a patient whose treatment included radiotherapy and nephrectomy.

The CDR3 loop is CASSLTGGQGGEQYV. The DNA for the CDR3 is TGTGCCAGCAGCCTCACCGGGGGACAAGGTGGCGAGCAGTACGTC. The gene calls are TRBV27 and TRBJ2-7; either TRBD1 or TRBD2 may supply D (6 bases each). This CDR3 is 15 amino acids long. In germline, CDR1 is MNHEY, CDR2 SMNVEV (reference sequence). V was shortened by 6 bases and J by 6 bases, with 21 bases between the two germline ends.